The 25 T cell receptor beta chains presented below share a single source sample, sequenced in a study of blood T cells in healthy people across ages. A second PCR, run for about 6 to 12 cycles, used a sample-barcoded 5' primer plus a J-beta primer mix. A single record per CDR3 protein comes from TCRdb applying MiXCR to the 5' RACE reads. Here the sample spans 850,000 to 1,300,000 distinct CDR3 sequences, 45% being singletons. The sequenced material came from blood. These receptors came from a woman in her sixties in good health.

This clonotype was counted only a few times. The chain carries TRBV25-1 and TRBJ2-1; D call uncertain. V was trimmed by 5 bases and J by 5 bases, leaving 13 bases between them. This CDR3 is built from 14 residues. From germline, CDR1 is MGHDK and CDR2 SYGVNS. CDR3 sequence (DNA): TGTGCCAGCAGTTCTGCTCCCCTCGACAATGAGCAGTTCTTC. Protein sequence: CASSSAPLDNEQFF.

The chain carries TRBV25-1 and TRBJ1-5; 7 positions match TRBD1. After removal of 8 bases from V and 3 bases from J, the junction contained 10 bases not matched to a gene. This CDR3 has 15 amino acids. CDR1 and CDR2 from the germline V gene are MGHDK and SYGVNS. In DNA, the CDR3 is TGTGCCAGCGCCCGAGGGACAGTTGACAATCAGCCCCAGCATTTT. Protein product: CASARGTVDNQPQHF.

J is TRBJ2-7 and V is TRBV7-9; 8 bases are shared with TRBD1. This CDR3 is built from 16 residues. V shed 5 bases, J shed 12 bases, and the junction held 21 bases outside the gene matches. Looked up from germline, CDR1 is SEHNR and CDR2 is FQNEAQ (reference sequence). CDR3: CASSPAGSGGRETRYF. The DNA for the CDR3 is TGTGCCAGCAGCCCAGCTGGATCAGGGGGCCGGGAGACCCGGTACTTC.

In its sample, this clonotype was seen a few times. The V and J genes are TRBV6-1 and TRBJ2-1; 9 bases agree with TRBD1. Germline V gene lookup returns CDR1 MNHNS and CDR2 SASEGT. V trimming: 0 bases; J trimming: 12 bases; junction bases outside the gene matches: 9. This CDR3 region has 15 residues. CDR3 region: CASSEARDRVEWQFF. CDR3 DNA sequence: TGTGCCAGCAGTGAAGCGAGGGACAGGGTAGAGTGGCAGTTCTTC.

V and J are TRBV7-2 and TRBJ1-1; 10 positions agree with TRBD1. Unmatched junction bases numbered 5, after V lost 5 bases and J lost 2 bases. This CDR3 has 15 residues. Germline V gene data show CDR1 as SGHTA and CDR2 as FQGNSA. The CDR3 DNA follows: TGTGCCAGCAGCCCTAGACAGGGGGCAAACACTGAAGCTTTCTTT. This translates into CASSPRQGANTEAFF.

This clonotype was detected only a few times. The chain's CDR3 is CATSRARGAGNEQFF. The CDR3 region has the DNA TGTGCCACCAGCAGAGCTCGGGGAGCGGGCAATGAGCAGTTCTTC. The J gene is TRBJ2-1, the V gene TRBV15, with D tentatively TRBD2 (6 bases). The CDR3 loop spans 15 amino acids. V was pared by 1 base and J by 6 bases, with 13 bases between. The germline V gene encodes CDR1 LNHNV and CDR2 YYDKDF (reference sequence).

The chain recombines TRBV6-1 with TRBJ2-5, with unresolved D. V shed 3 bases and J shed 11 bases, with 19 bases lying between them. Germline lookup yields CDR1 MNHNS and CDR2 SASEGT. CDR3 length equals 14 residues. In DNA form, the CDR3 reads TGTGCCAGCAGTGAGGCTCGGTCTAACAATGAGCAGTACTTC. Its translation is CASSEARSNNEQYF.

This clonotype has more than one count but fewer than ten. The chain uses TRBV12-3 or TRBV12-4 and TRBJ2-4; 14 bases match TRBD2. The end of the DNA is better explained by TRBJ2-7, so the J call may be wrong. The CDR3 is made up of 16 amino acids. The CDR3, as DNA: TGTGCCAGCAGTTCGCCTAGACTAGCGGGAGGGCGCGAGCAGTACTTC. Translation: CASSSPRLAGGREQYF.

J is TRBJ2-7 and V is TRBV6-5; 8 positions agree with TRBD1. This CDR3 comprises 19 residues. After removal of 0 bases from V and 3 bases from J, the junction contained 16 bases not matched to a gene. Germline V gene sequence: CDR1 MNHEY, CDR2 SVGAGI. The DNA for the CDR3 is TGTGCCAGCAGTTACTCGGTACCGGTAGGCCGGGACAGGTACTACGAGCAGTACTTC. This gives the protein CASSYSVPVGRDRYYEQYF.

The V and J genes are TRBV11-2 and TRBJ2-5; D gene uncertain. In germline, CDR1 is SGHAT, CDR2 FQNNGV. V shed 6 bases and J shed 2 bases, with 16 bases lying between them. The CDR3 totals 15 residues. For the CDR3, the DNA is TGTGCCAGCAGGAGAGTAGCACTAAGTCAAGAGACCCAGTACTTC. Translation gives CASRRVALSQETQYF.

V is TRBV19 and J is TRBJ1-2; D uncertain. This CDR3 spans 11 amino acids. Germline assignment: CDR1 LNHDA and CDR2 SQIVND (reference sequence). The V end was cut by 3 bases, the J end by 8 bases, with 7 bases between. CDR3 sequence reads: CASSMEKGYTF. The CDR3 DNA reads TGTGCCAGTAGTATGGAAAAGGGCTACACCTTC.

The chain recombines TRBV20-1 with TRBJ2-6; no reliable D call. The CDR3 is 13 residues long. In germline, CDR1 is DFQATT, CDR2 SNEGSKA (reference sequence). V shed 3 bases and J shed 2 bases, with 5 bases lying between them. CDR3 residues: CSARLTGANVLTF. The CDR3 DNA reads TGCAGTGCTAGGTTAACTGGGGCCAACGTCCTGACTTTC.

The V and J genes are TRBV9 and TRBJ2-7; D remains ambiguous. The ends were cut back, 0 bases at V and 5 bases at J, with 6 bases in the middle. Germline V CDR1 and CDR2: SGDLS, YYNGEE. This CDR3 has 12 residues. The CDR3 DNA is TGTGCCAGCAGCGTAGATGGCAACGAGCAGTACTTC. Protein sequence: CASSVDGNEQYF.

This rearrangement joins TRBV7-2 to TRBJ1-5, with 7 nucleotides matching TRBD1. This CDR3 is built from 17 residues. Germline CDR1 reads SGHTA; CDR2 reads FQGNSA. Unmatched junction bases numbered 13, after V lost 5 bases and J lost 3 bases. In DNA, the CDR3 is TGTGCCAGCAGCCGTCGGGACAGCATATTCCTCAATCAGCCCCAGCATTTT. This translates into CASSRRDSIFLNQPQHF.

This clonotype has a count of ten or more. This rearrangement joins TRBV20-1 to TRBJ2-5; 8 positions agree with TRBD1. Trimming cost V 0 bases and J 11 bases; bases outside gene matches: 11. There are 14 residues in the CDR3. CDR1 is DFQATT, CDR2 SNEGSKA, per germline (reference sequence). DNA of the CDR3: TGCAGTGCTAGAGATAAGAGTGTCGGGGACAGGCAGTACTTC. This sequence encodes CSARDKSVGDRQYF.

CDR3 amino acids: CASSLQEGGVNEQFF. CDR3 DNA sequence: TGCGCCAGCAGCTTGCAGGAGGGGGGAGTCAATGAGCAGTTCTTC. This chain links TRBV5-1 with TRBJ2-1, with D perhaps being TRBD1 or TRBD2 (6 bases each). Germline values: CDR1 SGHRS, CDR2 YFSETQ. V was cut by 1 base and J by 6 bases, with 14 bases left in between. The CDR3 consists of 15 residues.

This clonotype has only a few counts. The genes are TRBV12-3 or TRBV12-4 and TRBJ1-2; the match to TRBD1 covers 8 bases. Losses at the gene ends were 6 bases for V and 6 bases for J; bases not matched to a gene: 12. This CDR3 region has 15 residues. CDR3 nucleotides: TGTGCCAGCAGGCTCGAGACAGGGGTTGAGAATGGCTACACCTTC. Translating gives CASRLETGVENGYTF.

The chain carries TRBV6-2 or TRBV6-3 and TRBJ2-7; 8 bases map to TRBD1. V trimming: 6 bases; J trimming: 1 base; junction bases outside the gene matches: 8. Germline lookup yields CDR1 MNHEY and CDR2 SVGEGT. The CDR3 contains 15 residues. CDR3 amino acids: CASRTDRGTSYEQYF. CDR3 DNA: TGTGCCAGCAGGACAGACAGGGGAACTTCCTACGAGCAGTACTTC.

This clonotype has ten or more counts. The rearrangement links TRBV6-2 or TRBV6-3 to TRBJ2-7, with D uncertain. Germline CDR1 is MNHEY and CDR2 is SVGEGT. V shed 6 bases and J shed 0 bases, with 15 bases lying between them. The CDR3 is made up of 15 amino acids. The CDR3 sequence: CASSPRGQSSYEQYF. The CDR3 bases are TGTGCCAGCAGCCCCCGTGGGCAGAGCTCCTACGAGCAGTACTTC.

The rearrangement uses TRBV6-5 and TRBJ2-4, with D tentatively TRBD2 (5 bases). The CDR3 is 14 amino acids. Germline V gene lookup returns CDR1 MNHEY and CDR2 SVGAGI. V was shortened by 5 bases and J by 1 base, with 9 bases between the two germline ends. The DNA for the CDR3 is TGTGCCAGCAGTACAAGAGGGGCCAAAAACATTCAGTACTTC. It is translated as CASSTRGAKNIQYF.

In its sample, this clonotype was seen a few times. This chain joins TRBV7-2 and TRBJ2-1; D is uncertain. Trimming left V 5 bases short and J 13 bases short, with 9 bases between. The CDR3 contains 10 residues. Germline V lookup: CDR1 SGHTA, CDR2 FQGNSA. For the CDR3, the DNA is TGTGCCAGCAGCCAGAACTTCCAGTTCTTC. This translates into CASSQNFQFF. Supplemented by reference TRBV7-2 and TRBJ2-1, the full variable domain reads GAGVSQSPSNKVTEKGKDVELRCDPISGHTALYWYRQSLGQGLEFLIYFQGNSAPDKSGLPSDRFSAERTGGSVSTLTIQRTQQEDSAVYLCASSQNFQFFGPGTRLTVL.

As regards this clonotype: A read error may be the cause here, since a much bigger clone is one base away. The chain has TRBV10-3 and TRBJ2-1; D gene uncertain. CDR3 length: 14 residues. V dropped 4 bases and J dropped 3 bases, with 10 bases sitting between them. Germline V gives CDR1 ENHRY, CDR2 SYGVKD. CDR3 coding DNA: TGTGCCATCAGTGCATTGACCGACTACAATGAGCAGTTCTTC. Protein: CAISALTDYNEQFF.

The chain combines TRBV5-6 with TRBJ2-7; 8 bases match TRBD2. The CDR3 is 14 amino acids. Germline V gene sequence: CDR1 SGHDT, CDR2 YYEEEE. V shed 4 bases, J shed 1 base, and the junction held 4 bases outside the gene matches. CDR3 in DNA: TGTGCCAGCAGCGTGAGACTAGCGTCCTACGAGCAGTACTTC. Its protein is CASSVRLASYEQYF. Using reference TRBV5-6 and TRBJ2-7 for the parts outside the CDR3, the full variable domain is DAGVTQSPTHLIKTRGQQVTLRCSPKSGHDTVSWYQQALGQGPQFIFQYYEEEERQRGNFPDRFSGHQFPNYSSELNVNALLLGDSALYLCASSVRLASYEQYFGPGTRLTVT.

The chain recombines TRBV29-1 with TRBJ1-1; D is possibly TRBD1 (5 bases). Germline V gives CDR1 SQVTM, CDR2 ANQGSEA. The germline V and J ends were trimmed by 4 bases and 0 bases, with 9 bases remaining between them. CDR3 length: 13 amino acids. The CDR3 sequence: CSVGGLLNTEAFF. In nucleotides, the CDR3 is TGCAGCGTTGGGGGACTTTTGAACACTGAAGCTTTCTTT. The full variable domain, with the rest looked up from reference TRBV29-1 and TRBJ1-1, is SAVISQKPSRDICQRGTSLTIQCQVDSQVTMMFWYRQQPGQSLTLIATANQGSEATYESGFVIDKFPISRPNLTFSTLTVSNMSPEDSSIYLCSVGGLLNTEAFFGQGTRLTVV.

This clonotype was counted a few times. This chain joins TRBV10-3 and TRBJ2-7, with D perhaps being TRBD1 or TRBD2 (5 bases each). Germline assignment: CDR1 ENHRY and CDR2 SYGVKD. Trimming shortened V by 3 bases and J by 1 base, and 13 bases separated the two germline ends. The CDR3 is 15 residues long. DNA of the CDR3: TGTGCCATCAGTGAACTTGACGGGACGTCCTACGAGCAGTACTTC. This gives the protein CAISELDGTSYEQYF.